This entry lists 11 T cell receptor beta chains sequenced from one sample in a study of blood T cells in healthy people across ages. Using a J-beta primer mix together with a sample-barcoded 5' primer, a second PCR was run for roughly 7 to 11 cycles. TCRdb reprocessed the 5' RACE reads via MiXCR and lists one record per CDR3 protein. The sample has 780,000 or so distinct CDR3 sequences, around a quarter seen once. The same sample was also studied in work on T cells of mothers and their children.

The sample was blood. The receptors stem from a boy under 18 in good health.

There are a few counts of this clonotype. The chain carries TRBV29-1 and TRBJ2-1; D uncertain. The J call could be wrong; TRBJ2-5 is a better fit for the DNA end. CDR3 length: 13 residues. Germline CDR1 and CDR2: SQVTM and ANQGSEA. This CDR3 is CSVDVANQETQYF. In DNA form, the CDR3 reads TGCAGCGTTGACGTTGCAAATCAAGAGACCCAGTACTTC.

This chain links TRBV7-9 with TRBJ2-4; a possible D gene is TRBD1 (6 bases). This CDR3 spans 16 amino acids. The germline gives CDR1 SEHNR, CDR2 FQNEAQ (reference sequence). The V end lost 5 bases, the J end lost 0 bases, and 14 bases lay between the germline ends. The CDR3 sequence is CASSIADRLAKNIQYF. The DNA for the CDR3 is TGTGCCAGCAGCATCGCGGACAGACTAGCCAAAAACATTCAGTACTTC.

This clonotype was seen a few times. The chain links TRBV30 to TRBJ2-7, with D uncertain. From germline, CDR1 is GTSNPN and CDR2 SVGIG (reference sequence). This CDR3 contains 13 residues. V was clipped by 0 bases and J by 7 bases, with 13 bases between them. For the CDR3, the DNA is TGTGCCTGGAGTGTACACGCCCTCCGGGAGCAGTACTTC. Residues: CAWSVHALREQYF.

In regard to this clonotype: At one end, the junction sequence differs from germline, possibly due to a read error. In DNA form, the CDR3 reads TGTGCCAGCGGACTGGACCGCCCTGGTGAAAAACTGCTTTTT. This sequence encodes CASGLDRPGEKLLF. The rearrangement links TRBV12-3 or TRBV12-4 to TRBJ1-4; D is unresolved. The CDR3 contains 14 residues.

This sequence joins TRBV5-1 and TRBJ2-3, with D tentatively TRBD2 (5 bases). Trimming pared 3 bases from V and 0 bases from J, leaving 14 bases between. CDR3 size: 16 residues. The germline CDR1 and CDR2 sequences are SGHRS and YFSETQ. The chain's CDR3 is CASSWGVEDSTDTQYF. Written as DNA, the CDR3 is TGCGCCAGCAGCTGGGGTGTGGAGGACAGCACAGATACGCAGTATTTT.

The sample holds a few counts of this clonotype. The chain is built from TRBV5-1 and TRBJ1-1; D possibly corresponds to TRBD1 (5 bases). V was trimmed by 2 bases and J by 5 bases, leaving 13 bases between them. This CDR3 region has 14 residues. Germline CDR1 and CDR2: SGHRS and YFSETQ. CDR3 coding DNA: TGCGCCAGCAGCTTTTCAGGGTGGGGAACTGAAGCTTTCTTT. This translates into CASSFSGWGTEAFF.

This clonotype was seen only a few times. This sequence joins TRBV4-3 and TRBJ2-5, with D unresolved. The closer fit of TRBJ2-1 to the DNA end suggests the J call may be wrong. Germline CDR1 is LGHNA and CDR2 is YSLEER. CDR3 length: 15 amino acids. The CDR3 sequence: CASSQDGLSFDEQFF. CDR3 sequence (DNA): TGCGCCAGCAGCCAAGACGGGTTGAGTTTCGATGAGCAGTTCTTC.

The chain recombines TRBV29-1 with TRBJ2-2, with D unclear. Per the germline V gene, CDR1 is SQVTM and CDR2 is ANQGSEA. V lost 3 bases and J lost 3, with 5 bases in between. The CDR3 sequence is 12 residues long. This chain's CDR3 is CSVDQYTGELFF. Written as DNA, the CDR3 is TGCAGCGTTGACCAGTACACCGGGGAGCTGTTTTTT.

This clonotype was seen only a few times. The V call is TRBV18, the J call TRBJ2-5; D call uncertain. This CDR3 region has 13 residues. Germline CDR1 KGHSH, CDR2 LQKENI. V lost 1 base and J 1 base, leaving 4 bases between the germline ends. This CDR3 is CASSPQAQETQYF. Here the CDR3 DNA reads TGTGCCAGCTCACCACAGGCCCAAGAGACCCAGTACTTC.

V gene TRBV5-6 combines with J gene TRBJ2-5; maybe TRBD2 (6 bases). V was cut by 0 bases and J by 4 bases, with 16 bases left in between. The CDR3 contains 16 residues. The germline CDR1 and CDR2 sequences are SGHDT and YYEEEE. CDR3 nucleotide sequence: TGTGCCAGCAGCTTGGCCCCCCGCGGGGCACGAGAGACCCAGTACTTC. It specifies CASSLAPRGARETQYF.

The table lists this clonotype with a few counts. The V and J genes are TRBV20-1 and TRBJ1-2; perhaps TRBD1 as D (5 bases). Germline values: CDR1 DFQATT, CDR2 SNEGSKA (reference sequence). The CDR3 loop spans 12 amino acids. Trimming stripped 3 bases from V and 6 bases from J, with 11 bases between. CDR3 residues: CSASNRRNGYTF. CDR3 nucleotides: TGCAGTGCTAGCAACAGGAGGAATGGCTACACCTTC.